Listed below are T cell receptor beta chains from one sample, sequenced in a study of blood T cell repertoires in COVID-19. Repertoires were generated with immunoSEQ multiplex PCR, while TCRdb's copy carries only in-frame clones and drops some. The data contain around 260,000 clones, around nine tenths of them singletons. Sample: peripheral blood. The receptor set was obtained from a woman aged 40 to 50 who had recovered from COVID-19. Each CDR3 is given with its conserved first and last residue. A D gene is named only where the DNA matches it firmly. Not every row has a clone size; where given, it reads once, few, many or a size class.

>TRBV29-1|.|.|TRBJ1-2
CSVEDLIGGTGYGYTF
TGCAGCGTTGAAGATTTAATAGGGGGAACGGGCTATGGCTACACCTTC
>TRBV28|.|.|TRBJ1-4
CASSSRGNEKLFF
TGTGCCAGCAGTTCCAGGGGTAATGAAAAACTGTTTTTT
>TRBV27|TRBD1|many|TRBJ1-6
CASSLKGAIYNSPLHF
TGTGCCAGCAGTTTAAAGGGGGCAATCTATAATTCACCCCTCCACTTT
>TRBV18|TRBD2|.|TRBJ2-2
CASSPQLAGGHTGELFF
TGTGCCAGCTCACCGCAACTAGCGGGAGGGCACACCGGGGAGCTGTTTTTT
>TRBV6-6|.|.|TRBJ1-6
CASSYYPGSPLHF
TGTGCCAGCAGTTATTATCCGGGTTCACCCCTCCACTTT
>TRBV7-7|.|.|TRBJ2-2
CASSWDKNTGELFF
TGTGCCAGCAGCTGGGACAAGAACACCGGGGAGCTGTTTTTT
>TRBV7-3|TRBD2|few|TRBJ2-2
CASSLGSGSTGELFF
TGTGCCAGCAGCTTAGGAAGCGGGAGCACCGGGGAGCTGTTTTTT
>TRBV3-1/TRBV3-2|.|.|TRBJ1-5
CASSQELGVQPQHF
TGTGCCAGCAGCCAAGAGCTAGGGGTCCAGCCCCAGCATTTT
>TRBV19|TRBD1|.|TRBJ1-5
CASATDRWDQPQHF
TGTGCCAGTGCCACGGACAGGTGGGATCAGCCCCAGCATTTT
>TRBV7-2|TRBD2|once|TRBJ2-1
CASSLERGLAGGEQFF
TGTGCCAGCAGCTTAGAGAGGGGACTAGCCGGGGGTGAGCAGTTCTTC
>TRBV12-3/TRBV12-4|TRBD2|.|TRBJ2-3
CASRGGSSDTQYF
TGTGCCAGCAGGGGGGGGAGTTCAGATACGCAGTATTTT
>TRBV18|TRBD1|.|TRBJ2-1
CASSPGQGNEQFF
TGTGCCAGCTCACCCGGACAGGGCAATGAGCAGTTCTTC
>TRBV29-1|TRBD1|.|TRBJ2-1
CSGTGNDYEQFF
TGCAGCGGGACAGGGAATGATTATGAGCAGTTCTTC
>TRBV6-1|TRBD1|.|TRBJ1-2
CASSEEGTAGGYTF
TGTGCCAGCAGTGAGGAGGGGACAGCAGGCGGCTACACCTTC
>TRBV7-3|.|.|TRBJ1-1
CASSVQENTEAFF
TGTGCCAGCAGCGTACAGGAGAACACTGAAGCTTTCTTT
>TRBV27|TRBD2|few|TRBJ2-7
CASSLGSGRGEQYF
TGTGCCAGCAGTTTGGGTAGCGGGAGGGGCGAGCAGTACTTC
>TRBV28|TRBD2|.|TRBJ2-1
CASTPGKREPNEQFF
TGTGCCAGCACCCCCGGGAAGCGGGAACCCAATGAGCAGTTCTTC
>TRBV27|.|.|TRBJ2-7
CASSLFRGSYEQYF
TGTGCCAGCAGTTTATTTCGCGGCTCCTACGAGCAGTACTTC
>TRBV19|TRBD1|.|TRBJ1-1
CASSTGTGMNTEAFF
TGTGCCAGTAGTACCGGGACAGGGATGAACACTGAAGCTTTCTTT
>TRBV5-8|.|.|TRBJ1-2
CASSLVTGSRGYTF
TGTGCCAGCAGCTTGGTGACAGGCTCCCGTGGCTACACCTTC
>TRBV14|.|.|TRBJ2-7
CASSQVSLAGEQYF
TGTGCCAGCAGCCAAGTCAGCCTAGCCGGCGAGCAGTACTTC
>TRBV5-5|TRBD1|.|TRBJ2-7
CASSLGTGGDYEQYF
TGTGCCAGCAGCCTCGGGACAGGGGGAGACTACGAGCAGTACTTC
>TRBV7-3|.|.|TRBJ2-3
CASSPQGTDTQYF
TGTGCCAGCAGCCCTCAGGGCACAGATACGCAGTATTTT
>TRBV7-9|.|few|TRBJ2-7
CASSLSTGHRSYEQYF
TGTGCCAGCAGCTTATCCACGGGACACCGATCCTACGAGCAGTACTTC
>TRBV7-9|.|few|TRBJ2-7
CASAGTYEQYF
TGTGCCTCCGCGGGTACGTACGAGCAGTACTTC
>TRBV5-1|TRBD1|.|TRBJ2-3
CASSLAPGGSDTQYF
TGCGCCAGCAGCTTGGCTCCAGGGGGCTCAGATACGCAGTATTTT
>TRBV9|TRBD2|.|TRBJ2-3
CASSPTSGRVEDTQYF
TGTGCCAGCAGTCCTACTAGCGGGAGGGTCGAAGATACGCAGTATTTT
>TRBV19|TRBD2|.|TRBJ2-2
CASKKISSGWNTGELFF
TGTGCCAGCAAAAAAATATCTAGCGGATGGAACACCGGGGAGCTGTTTTTT
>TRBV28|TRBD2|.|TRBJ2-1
CASSSPSGSNEQFF
TGTGCCAGCAGTTCCCCTAGCGGGAGTAATGAGCAGTTCTTC
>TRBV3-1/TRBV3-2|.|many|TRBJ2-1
CASSPSGFDYNEQFF
TGTGCCAGCAGCCCAAGCGGATTCGACTACAATGAGCAGTTCTTC
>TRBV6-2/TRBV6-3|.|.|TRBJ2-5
CASSPTGSETQYF
TGTGCCAGCAGTCCAACAGGGTCAGAGACCCAGTACTTC
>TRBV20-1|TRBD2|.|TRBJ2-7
CSASPSGAAYEQYF
TGCAGTGCTAGTCCTAGCGGGGCAGCCTACGAGCAGTACTTC
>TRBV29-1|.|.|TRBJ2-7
CSALRGPYEQYF
TGCAGCGCGTTACGGGGTCCCTACGAGCAGTACTTC
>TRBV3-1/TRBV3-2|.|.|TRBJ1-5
CASSQRGEGNQPQHF
TGTGCCAGCAGCCAAAGGGGCGAGGGCAATCAGCCCCAGCATTTT
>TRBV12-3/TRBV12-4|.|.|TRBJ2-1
CASSSGLYNEQFF
TGTGCCAGCAGCTCCGGACTATACAATGAGCAGTTCTTC
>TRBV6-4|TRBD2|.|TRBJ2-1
CASSELAGDEDEQFF
TGTGCCAGCAGTGAGCTAGCGGGGGATGAGGATGAGCAGTTCTTC
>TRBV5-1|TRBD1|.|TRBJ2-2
CASSFVRGTGVTTGELFF
TGCGCCAGCAGCTTCGTACGGGGGACAGGGGTGACCACCGGGGAGCTGTTTTTT